This T cell receptor beta chain appears in the sequencing data of a study of regulatory T cells in long-lasting Graves disease. Findings and limits, study-wide: TCR diversity was lower in persistent than newly diagnosed Graves' disease.

Arm-PCR with iRepertoire HTBI primers amplified the CDR3 regions for these TCR beta libraries. TCRdb reprocessed the multiplex PCR reads via MiXCR and lists one record per CDR3 protein. The sample gives roughly 430,000 distinct CDR3 sequences, 15% to 20% of which show up once; around 10% is in the top ten. On this clonotype itself: Antigen specificity is unknown.

Time point: newly diagnosed GD, antithyroid drugs for less than 3 months. PBMC-extracted RNA yielded the TCR library. This sample was shared with a second study, whose subject was T cells in Graves' hyperthyroidism and ophthalmopathy. Per that paper: HTBI primers were the set used in a first-round RT-PCR of the TCR CDR3. Most thyroid clonotypes with frequency above 0.001 were detected in blood.

The sequenced sample was peripheral blood mononuclear cells (PBMCs), obtained at new diagnosis, from a patient treated with antithyroid drugs. This sequence was found in a woman aged 25 to 39 with Graves disease.

The CDR3 spells CASRKDSFSPLHF. In DNA, the CDR3 is TGCGCCAGCAGAAAGGACAGCTTTTCACCCCTCCACTTT. The rearrangement links TRBV5-1 to TRBJ1-6; a possible D gene is TRBD1 (6 bases). The CDR3 covers 13 residues. In germline, CDR1 is SGHRS, CDR2 YFSETQ. V lost 5 bases and J lost 9, with 12 bases in between.